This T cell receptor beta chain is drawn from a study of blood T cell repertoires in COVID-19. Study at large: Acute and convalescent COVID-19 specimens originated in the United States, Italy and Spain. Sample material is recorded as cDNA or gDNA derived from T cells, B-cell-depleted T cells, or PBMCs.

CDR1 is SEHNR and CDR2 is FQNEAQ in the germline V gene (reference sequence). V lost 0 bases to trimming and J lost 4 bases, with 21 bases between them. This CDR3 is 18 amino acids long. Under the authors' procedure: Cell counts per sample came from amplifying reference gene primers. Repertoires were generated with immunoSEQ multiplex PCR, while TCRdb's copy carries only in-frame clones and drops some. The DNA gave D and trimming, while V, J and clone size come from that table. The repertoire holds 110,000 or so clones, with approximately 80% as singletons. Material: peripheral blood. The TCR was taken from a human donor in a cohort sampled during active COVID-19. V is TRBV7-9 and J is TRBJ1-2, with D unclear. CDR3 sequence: CASSLAPPGFFLSYGYTF. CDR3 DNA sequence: TGTGCCAGCAGCTTAGCACCTCCGGGGTTCTTCCTATCCTATGGCTACACCTTC.